Following are 5 T cell receptor beta chains from one sample sequenced in a study of T cell responses to AZD1222 COVID-19 vaccine. Profiling relied on immunoSEQ multiplex PCR, and the TCRdb table lists in-frame clones only, not all of them. This table has about 94,000 clones, about 88% appearing once. The sample was peripheral blood, taken on day 0 of AZD1222 vaccination. The source is an adult in good health.

The J gene is TRBJ1-4, the V gene TRBV5-1; possibly TRBD1 for D (5 bases). This CDR3 has 15 amino acids. Per the germline V gene, CDR1 is SGHRS and CDR2 is YFSETQ. Trimming left V 4 bases short and J 7 bases short, with 17 bases between. The CDR3 DNA sequence: TGCGCCAGCAGCCCCGGACAAGGCAGCTTTGAAAAACTGTTTTTT. It yields the protein CASSPGQGSFEKLFF.

The genes are TRBV5-1 and TRBJ1-5; perhaps TRBD1 as D (6 bases). Germline CDR1 SGHRS, CDR2 YFSETQ. This CDR3 is 19 amino acids long. Trimming cost V 4 bases and J 2 bases, with 25 bases left between them. The CDR3, as DNA: TGCGCCAGCAGCCCTACGACAGGACACTCCGAAAGGGGCAATCAGCCCCAGCATTTT. Protein sequence: CASSPTTGHSERGNQPQHF.

The chain has TRBV29-1 and TRBJ2-7; TRBD1 agrees at 8 bases. With V trimmed by 7 bases and J by 6 bases, 14 bases remained unmatched. CDR1 and CDR2 (germline): SQVTM, ANQGSEA. The CDR3 loop spans 14 amino acids. This CDR3 reads CSALKRTGNSEQYF. The CDR3 DNA follows: TGCAGCGCTCTTAAGAGGACAGGGAATTCCGAGCAGTACTTC.

This chain uses TRBV5-1 with TRBJ2-7; no reliable D call. Germline CDR1 and CDR2: SGHRS and YFSETQ. Trimming took 4 bases from V and 3 from J, leaving 14 bases between them. The CDR3 sequence is 14 residues long. CDR3 DNA sequence: TGCGCCAGCAGCCCCCTGGACCAGTTCTACGAGCAGTACTTC. Translated: CASSPLDQFYEQYF.

The DNA for the CDR3 is TGTGCCAGCAGCTTTTTCACAGGAGATCCTAGCACAGATACGCAGTATTTT. Its protein is CASSFFTGDPSTDTQYF. The genes are TRBV7-9 and TRBJ2-3; D is possibly TRBD1 (5 bases). Per the germline V gene, CDR1 is SEHNR and CDR2 is FQNEAQ (reference sequence). This CDR3 is 17 amino acids long. Between the trimmed V and J ends, which lost 3 bases and 0 bases, there was a span of 16 bases.